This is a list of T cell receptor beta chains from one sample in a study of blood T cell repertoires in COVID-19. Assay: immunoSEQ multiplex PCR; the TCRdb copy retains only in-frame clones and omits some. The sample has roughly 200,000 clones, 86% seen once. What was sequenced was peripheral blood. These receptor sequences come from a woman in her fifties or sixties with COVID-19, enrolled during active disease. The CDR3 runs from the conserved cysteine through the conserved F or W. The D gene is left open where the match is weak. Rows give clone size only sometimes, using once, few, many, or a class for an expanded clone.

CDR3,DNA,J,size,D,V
CAISELQGFNGELFF,TGTGCCATCAGTGAACTACAGGGATTTAACGGGGAGCTGTTTTTT,TRBJ2-2,-,-,TRBV10-3
CASRDRRYSNQPQHF,TGTGCCAGCAGAGACCGGCGGTATAGCAATCAGCCCCAGCATTTT,TRBJ1-5,-,-,TRBV6-6
CASSDPSGGPPYEQYF,TGTGCCAGCAGCGATCCTAGCGGGGGGCCTCCCTACGAGCAGTACTTC,TRBJ2-7,-,-,TRBV21-1
CASSGAGPGANVLTF,TGTGCCAGTAGTGGGGCCGGACCGGGGGCCAACGTCCTGACTTTC,TRBJ2-6,-,-,TRBV19
CASSWQGPDFSGNTIYF,TGTGCCAGCTCATGGCAGGGGCCCGATTTCTCTGGAAACACCATATATTTT,TRBJ1-3,-,-,TRBV18
CASSQGTGLGSPLHF,TGCGCCAGCAGTCAAGGTACAGGGTTGGGATCACCCCTCCACTTT,TRBJ1-6,few,-,TRBV23-1
CASSLVKEAEAFF,TGTGCCAGCAGCTTAGTAAAGGAGGCTGAAGCTTTCTTT,TRBJ1-1,-,-,TRBV7-3
CASSQVMGEGQPQHF,TGCGCCAGCAGCCAAGTTATGGGGGAGGGACAGCCCCAGCATTTT,TRBJ1-5,-,-,TRBV4-1
CASSFRTGRYEQYF,TGTGCCAGCAGTTTCCGGACAGGACGCTACGAGCAGTACTTC,TRBJ2-7,-,TRBD1,TRBV14
CASSYRQTGLNTEAFF,TGTGCCAGCAGTTACCGCCAGACAGGGCTGAACACTGAAGCTTTCTTT,TRBJ1-1,-,TRBD1,TRBV6-5
CASSGILQGTNEKLFF,TGTGCCAGCAGTGGGATCCTTCAGGGGACTAATGAAAAACTGTTTTTT,TRBJ1-4,-,-,TRBV19
CATSPDRGLGGYTF,TGTGCCACCTCCCCGGACAGGGGGTTGGGTGGCTACACCTTC,TRBJ1-2,-,TRBD1,TRBV15
CASSLSLAGVRTQYF,TGTGCCAGCAGCCTCTCTCTAGCGGGGGTAAGGACCCAGTACTTC,TRBJ2-5,-,TRBD2,TRBV3-1/TRBV3-2
CASSYYGTVSYEQYF,TGTGCCAGCAGTTACTATGGGACAGTTTCCTACGAGCAGTACTTC,TRBJ2-7,-,TRBD1,TRBV6-2/TRBV6-3
CASTLGGAGGGIKETQYF,TGTGCCAGCACCCTAGGAGGGGCAGGCGGAGGGATAAAAGAGACCCAGTACTTC,TRBJ2-5,-,-,TRBV7-8
CASSLGATGDTEAFF,TGCGCCAGCAGCTTGGGGGCGACGGGGGACACTGAAGCTTTCTTT,TRBJ1-1,-,-,TRBV5-1
CASSQGAGTEQFF,TGCGCCAGCAGCCAAGGAGCGGGCACTGAGCAGTTCTTC,TRBJ2-1,-,-,TRBV4-3
CASSLRGHGAFF,TGTGCCAGCAGCTTACGGGGACACGGAGCTTTCTTT,TRBJ1-1,-,-,TRBV7-2
CASSQGTSLSNQPQHF,TGTGCCAGCAGCCAAGGGACTTCATTAAGCAATCAGCCCCAGCATTTT,TRBJ1-5,-,-,TRBV3-1/TRBV3-2
CASQGQGYTF,TGTGCCAGCCAAGGACAGGGTTACACCTTC,TRBJ1-2,-,TRBD1,TRBV7-6
CASSLNGGGVYEQYF,TGTGCCAGCAGCTTAAACGGCGGGGGCGTCTACGAGCAGTACTTC,TRBJ2-7,-,-,TRBV7-2
CASSYPGEGGYTF,TGTGCCAGCAGCTACCCAGGTGAGGGAGGCTACACCTTC,TRBJ1-2,-,-,TRBV5-4
CASSAGGQPSEKLFF,TGTGCCAGCAGCGCGGGAGGACAGCCTTCAGAAAAACTGTTTTTT,TRBJ1-4,-,-,TRBV9
CASRAGGVDGYTF,TGCGCCAGCAGGGCAGGGGGTGTGGATGGCTACACCTTC,TRBJ1-2,-,TRBD1,TRBV5-1
CASSLAVQDTQYF,TGTGCCAGCAGCTTAGCGGTGCAGGATACGCAGTATTTT,TRBJ2-3,-,-,TRBV7-2
CASSQILLSETQYF,TGCGCCAGCAGCCAAATCCTTCTTTCAGAGACCCAGTACTTC,TRBJ2-5,-,-,TRBV4-1
CATSDSRGGAYNEQFF,TGTGCCACCAGTGATTCCCGGGGGGGGGCCTACAATGAGCAGTTCTTC,TRBJ2-1,-,TRBD2,TRBV24-1
CASSENREVDTQYF,TGCGCCAGCAGTGAAAACAGGGAAGTAGATACGCAGTATTTT,TRBJ2-3,-,-,TRBV10-2
CASSLLEKLFF,TGTGCCAGTAGCCTTCTAGAAAAACTGTTTTTT,TRBJ1-4,-,-,TRBV19
CASSYFVAEAFF,TGTGCCAGCAGCTATTTCGTCGCTGAAGCTTTCTTT,TRBJ1-1,-,-,TRBV11-2
CAISRTGGEETQYF,TGTGCCATCAGCCGGACAGGGGGGGAAGAGACCCAGTACTTC,TRBJ2-5,-,TRBD1,TRBV10-3
CASSQDWAGEEGALITDTQYF,TGTGCCAGCAGCCAAGATTGGGCCGGGGAGGAGGGGGCCCTTATCACAGATACGCAGTATTTT,TRBJ2-3,once,-,TRBV4-2
CAIPRGLSGANVLTF,TGTGCCATCCCCAGGGGCTTGTCTGGGGCCAACGTCCTGACTTTC,TRBJ2-6,-,-,TRBV10-3
CASSKKEGRPQHF,TGTGCCAGCAGCAAAAAGGAGGGGAGGCCCCAGCATTTT,TRBJ1-5,-,-,TRBV21-1
CAWEGGGSEYGYTF,TGTGCCTGGGAGGGAGGGGGATCGGAGTATGGCTACACCTTC,TRBJ1-2,-,-,TRBV30
CAISESTSGGYTQYF,TGTGCCATCAGTGAGTCGACTAGCGGGGGTTATACGCAGTATTTT,TRBJ2-3,-,TRBD2,TRBV10-3
CASSVAPRNTGELFF,TGTGCCAGCAGCGTAGCTCCTAGAAACACCGGGGAGCTGTTTTTT,TRBJ2-2,-,-,TRBV9
CASSGRGRTGGTLSGNTIYF,TGTGCCAGCAGTGGGAGGGGGAGGACAGGGGGAACATTGTCTGGAAACACCATATATTTT,TRBJ1-3,-,TRBD1,TRBV6-1
CASSLAGGRDTQYF,TGCGCCAGCAGCTTGGCCGGCGGTCGAGATACGCAGTATTTT,TRBJ2-3,few,-,TRBV5-1
CASRSLAAGPQETQYF,TGTGCCAGTAGGTCTCTGGCGGCGGGGCCGCAAGAGACCCAGTACTTC,TRBJ2-5,-,-,TRBV19
CASSQGLAGGPVRETQYF,TGTGCCAGCAGCCAAGGTCTAGCGGGGGGGCCCGTGCGAGAGACCCAGTACTTC,TRBJ2-5,-,TRBD2,TRBV3-1/TRBV3-2
CAGTGQMNEQFF,TGTGCTGGGACAGGCCAAATGAATGAGCAGTTCTTC,TRBJ2-1,-,TRBD1,TRBV12-5
CASSAGGTDTQYF,TGCGCCAGCAGTGCGGGTGGTACAGATACGCAGTATTTT,TRBJ2-3,-,-,TRBV10-1
CASTLDSNTGELFF,TGTGCCAGCACCCTGGACTCAAACACCGGGGAGCTGTTTTTT,TRBJ2-2,-,-,TRBV6-5
CASSVRGGPYNEQFF,TGCGCCAGCAGTGTCCGCGGGGGACCCTACAATGAGCAGTTCTTC,TRBJ2-1,-,TRBD2,TRBV10-2
CASSLSGTAFTEAFF,TGTGCCAGCAGCCTCTCCGGGACAGCATTCACTGAAGCTTTCTTT,TRBJ1-1,-,TRBD1,TRBV13
CASSGRRDYNEQFF,TGTGCCAGCAGTGGAAGACGGGACTACAATGAGCAGTTCTTC,TRBJ2-1,few,-,TRBV25-1